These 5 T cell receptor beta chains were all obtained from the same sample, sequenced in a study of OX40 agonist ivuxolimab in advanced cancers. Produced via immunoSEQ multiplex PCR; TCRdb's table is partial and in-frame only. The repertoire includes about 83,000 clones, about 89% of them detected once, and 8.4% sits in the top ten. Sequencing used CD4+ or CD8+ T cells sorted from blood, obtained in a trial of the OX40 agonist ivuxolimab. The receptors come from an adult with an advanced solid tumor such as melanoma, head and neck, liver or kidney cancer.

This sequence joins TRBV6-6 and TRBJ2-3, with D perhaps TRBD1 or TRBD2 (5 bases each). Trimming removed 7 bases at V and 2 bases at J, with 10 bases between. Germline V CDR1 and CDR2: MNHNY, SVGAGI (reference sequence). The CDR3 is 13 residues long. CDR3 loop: CASNFGTTDTQYF. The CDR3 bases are TGTGCCAGCAACTTCGGGACCACAGATACGCAGTATTTT.

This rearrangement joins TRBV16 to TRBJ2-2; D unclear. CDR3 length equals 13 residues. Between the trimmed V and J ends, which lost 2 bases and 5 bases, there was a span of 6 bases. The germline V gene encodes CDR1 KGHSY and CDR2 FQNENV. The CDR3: CASSQQRTGELFF. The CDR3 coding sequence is TGTGCCAGCAGCCAACAGAGGACCGGGGAGCTGTTTTTT.

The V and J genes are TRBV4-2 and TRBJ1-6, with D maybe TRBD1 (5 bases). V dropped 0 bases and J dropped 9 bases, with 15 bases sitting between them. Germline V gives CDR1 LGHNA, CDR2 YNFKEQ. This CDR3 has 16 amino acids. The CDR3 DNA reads TGTGCCAGCAGCCAAGATAACGGGGCAGGGCGTTCACCCCTCCACTTT. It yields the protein CASSQDNGAGRSPLHF.

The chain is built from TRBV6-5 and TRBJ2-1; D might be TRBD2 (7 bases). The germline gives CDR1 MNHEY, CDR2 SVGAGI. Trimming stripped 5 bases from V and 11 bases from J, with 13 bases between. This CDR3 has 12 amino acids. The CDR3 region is CASSPERDKQFF. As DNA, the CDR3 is TGTGCCAGCAGTCCTGAGCGGGACAAGCAGTTCTTC.

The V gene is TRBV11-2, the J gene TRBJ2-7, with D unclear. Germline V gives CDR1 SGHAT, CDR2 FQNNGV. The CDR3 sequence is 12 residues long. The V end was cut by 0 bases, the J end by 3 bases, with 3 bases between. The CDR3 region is CASSLDSYEQYF. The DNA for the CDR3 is TGTGCCAGCAGCTTAGACAGCTACGAGCAGTACTTC.